This T cell receptor (beta chain) was recorded in a study of CD8+CD57+ T cells in acquired aplastic anemia. Broader study findings: Patients did not significantly differ from controls in CD8+ Simpson's diversity. Patients and controls shared 25 to 30 CD8+ CDR3 sequences, which appeared highly expressed in patients and within their immunodominant clones.

About this clonotype itself: What it binds is not known.

Genomic DNA constituted the template upon which TCR beta VDJ and CDR3 profiling was performed. TCRdb re-called the reads with MiXCR, one entry per CDR3 protein. In the table there are more than 150,000 distinct CDR3 sequences, about 47% of which are singletons. Germline CDR1 reads LNHNV; CDR2 reads YYDKDF (reference sequence). The CDR3 runs 13 residues. V lost 5 bases and J 5 bases, leaving 10 bases between the germline ends. This sequence joins TRBV15 and TRBJ2-1; a possible D gene is TRBD2 (6 bases). The sample comprised sorted CD4+, CD8+, or CD8+CD57+ T cells (not recorded which) from PBMCs. The sequence was collected from a human donor in good health. In nucleotides, the CDR3 is TGTGCCACCAGCGTTAGCGGAAACAATGAGCAGTTCTTC. Its translation is CATSVSGNNEQFF. Variable domain in full (rest from reference TRBV15 and TRBJ2-1): DAMVIQNPRYQVTQFGKPVTLSCSQTLNHNVMYWYQQKSSQAPKLLFHYYDKDFNNEADTPDNFQSRRPNTSFCFLDIRSPGLGDTAMYLCATSVSGNNEQFFGPGTRLTVL.